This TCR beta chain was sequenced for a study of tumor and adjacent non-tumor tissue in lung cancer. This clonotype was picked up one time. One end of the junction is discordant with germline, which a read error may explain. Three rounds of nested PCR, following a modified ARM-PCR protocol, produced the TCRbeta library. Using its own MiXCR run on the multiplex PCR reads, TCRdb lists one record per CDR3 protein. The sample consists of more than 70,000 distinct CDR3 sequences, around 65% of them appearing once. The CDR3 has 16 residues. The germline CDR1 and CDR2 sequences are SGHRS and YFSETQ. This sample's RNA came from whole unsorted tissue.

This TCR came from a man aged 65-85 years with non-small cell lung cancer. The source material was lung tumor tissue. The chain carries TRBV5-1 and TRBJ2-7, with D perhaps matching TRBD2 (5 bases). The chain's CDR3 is CASNLGHRDTTYEQYF. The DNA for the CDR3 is TGCGCCAGCAACTTGGGCCACCGGGATACGACCTACGAGCAGTACTTC.